Below are 2 T cell receptor beta chains sequenced from a single sample in a study of T cell responses to AZD1222 COVID-19 vaccine (TCRdb year 2021). Library preparation used the immunoSEQ multiplex PCR assay. Imported from immuneACCESS, the table was reduced by TCRdb to in-frame sequences with V and J called. These copies leave out some clones; in studies compared against another copy, an unresolved V gene accounts for under half, and the cause of the remainder is not known. The sample table holds around 130,000 clones, of which just over 85% were seen once. The ten largest clones take up roughly a sixth of the sample. In the paper's terms, the time point label means: baseline before first vaccination. Explained via the paper, the treatment or condition label denotes: meningococcal conjugate vaccine given as trial control. Sample: peripheral blood, taken on day 0 of MenACWY control vaccination. These receptors were taken from an adult in good health.

This chain links TRBV2 with TRBJ2-7; 8 nucleotides match TRBD1. Germline loops: CDR1 SNHLY, CDR2 FYNNEI. With 6 bases clipped from V and 2 bases from J, the junction kept 3 bases outside the gene matches. The CDR3 is made up of 13 amino acids. This chain's CDR3 is CASSLQGAYEQYF. The CDR3 coding sequence is TGTGCCAGCAGCCTACAGGGGGCCTACGAGCAGTACTTC.

The chain employs TRBV19 and TRBJ2-1; 12 nucleotides match TRBD2. The CDR3 contains 15 residues. In germline, CDR1 is LNHDA, CDR2 SQIVND (reference sequence). V shed 4 bases and J 8 bases; nucleotides not matched to a gene: 6. The CDR3 bases are TGTGCCAGTAGTACACGACTAGCGGGAGAGTATGAGCAGTTCTTC. It encodes CASSTRLAGEYEQFF.